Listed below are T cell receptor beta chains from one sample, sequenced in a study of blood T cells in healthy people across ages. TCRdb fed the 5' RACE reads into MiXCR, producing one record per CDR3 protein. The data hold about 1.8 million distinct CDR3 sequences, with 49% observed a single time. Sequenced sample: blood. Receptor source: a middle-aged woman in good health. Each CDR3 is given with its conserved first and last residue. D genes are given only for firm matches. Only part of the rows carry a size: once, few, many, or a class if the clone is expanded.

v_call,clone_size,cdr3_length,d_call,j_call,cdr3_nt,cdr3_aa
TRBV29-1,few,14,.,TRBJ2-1,TGCAGCGTTGAAGATCTTGGAGGGTTAGGTGAGCAGTTCTTC,CSVEDLGGLGEQFF
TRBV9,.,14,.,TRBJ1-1,TGTGCCAGCAGGACCGACGGCCTGAACACTGAAGCTTTCTTT,CASRTDGLNTEAFF
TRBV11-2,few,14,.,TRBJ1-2,TGTGCCAGCAGCTCGGGACTCATAAGGGGTGGCTACACCTTC,CASSSGLIRGGYTF
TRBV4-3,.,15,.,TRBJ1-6,TGCGCCAGCAGCCATGACCGGGGTTCTAATTCACCCCTCCACTTT,CASSHDRGSNSPLHF
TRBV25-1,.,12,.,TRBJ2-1,TGTGCCAGCAGCAGGGTGTACGATGAGCAGTTCTTC,CASSRVYDEQFF
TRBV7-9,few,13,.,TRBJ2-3,TGTGCAGCGTACAGGATAACTGTGGATACGCAGTATTTT,CAAYRITVDTQYF
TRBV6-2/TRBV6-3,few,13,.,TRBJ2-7,TGTGCCAGCAGTTATTGGGGGCACAACGAGCAGTACTTC,CASSYWGHNEQYF
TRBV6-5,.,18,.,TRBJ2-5,TGTGCCAGCAGTTACTCGATACCGGGGACTGGGTACCAAGAGACCCAGTACTTC,CASSYSIPGTGYQETQYF
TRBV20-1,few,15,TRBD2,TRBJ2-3,TGCAGTGCTACGAGCCTAGCGGGGGGGCAAGATACGCAGTATTTT,CSATSLAGGQDTQYF
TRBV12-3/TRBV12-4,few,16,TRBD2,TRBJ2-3,TGTGCCAGCAGCAAAACTAGCGGGGGGGGTTTAGATACGCAGTATTTT,CASSKTSGGGLDTQYF
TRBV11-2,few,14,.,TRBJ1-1,TGTGCCAGCAGTCCCAGGGGAGAGAACACTGAAGCTTTCTTT,CASSPRGENTEAFF
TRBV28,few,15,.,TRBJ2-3,TGTGCCAGCAGTTCCAGATCAGGGACCACAGATACGCAGTATTTT,CASSSRSGTTDTQYF
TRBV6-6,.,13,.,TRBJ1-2,TGTGCCAGCACTGGGGCAGGCCTTCTTGGCTACACCTTC,CASTGAGLLGYTF